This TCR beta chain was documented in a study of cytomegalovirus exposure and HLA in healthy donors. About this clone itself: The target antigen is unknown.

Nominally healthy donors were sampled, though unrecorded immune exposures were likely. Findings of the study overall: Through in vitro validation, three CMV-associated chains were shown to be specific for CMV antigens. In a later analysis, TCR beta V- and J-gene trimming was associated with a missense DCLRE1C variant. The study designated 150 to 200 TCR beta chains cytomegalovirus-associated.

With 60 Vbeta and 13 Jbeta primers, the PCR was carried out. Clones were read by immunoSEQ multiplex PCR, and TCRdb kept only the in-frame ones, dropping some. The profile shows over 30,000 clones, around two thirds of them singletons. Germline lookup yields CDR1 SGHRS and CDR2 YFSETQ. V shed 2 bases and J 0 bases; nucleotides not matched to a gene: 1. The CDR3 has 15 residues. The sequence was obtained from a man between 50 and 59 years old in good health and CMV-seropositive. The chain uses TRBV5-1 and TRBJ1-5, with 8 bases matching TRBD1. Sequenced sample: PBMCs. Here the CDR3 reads CASSLQGGSNQPQHF. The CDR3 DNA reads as TGCGCCAGCAGCTTACAGGGGGGTAGCAATCAGCCCCAGCATTTT.